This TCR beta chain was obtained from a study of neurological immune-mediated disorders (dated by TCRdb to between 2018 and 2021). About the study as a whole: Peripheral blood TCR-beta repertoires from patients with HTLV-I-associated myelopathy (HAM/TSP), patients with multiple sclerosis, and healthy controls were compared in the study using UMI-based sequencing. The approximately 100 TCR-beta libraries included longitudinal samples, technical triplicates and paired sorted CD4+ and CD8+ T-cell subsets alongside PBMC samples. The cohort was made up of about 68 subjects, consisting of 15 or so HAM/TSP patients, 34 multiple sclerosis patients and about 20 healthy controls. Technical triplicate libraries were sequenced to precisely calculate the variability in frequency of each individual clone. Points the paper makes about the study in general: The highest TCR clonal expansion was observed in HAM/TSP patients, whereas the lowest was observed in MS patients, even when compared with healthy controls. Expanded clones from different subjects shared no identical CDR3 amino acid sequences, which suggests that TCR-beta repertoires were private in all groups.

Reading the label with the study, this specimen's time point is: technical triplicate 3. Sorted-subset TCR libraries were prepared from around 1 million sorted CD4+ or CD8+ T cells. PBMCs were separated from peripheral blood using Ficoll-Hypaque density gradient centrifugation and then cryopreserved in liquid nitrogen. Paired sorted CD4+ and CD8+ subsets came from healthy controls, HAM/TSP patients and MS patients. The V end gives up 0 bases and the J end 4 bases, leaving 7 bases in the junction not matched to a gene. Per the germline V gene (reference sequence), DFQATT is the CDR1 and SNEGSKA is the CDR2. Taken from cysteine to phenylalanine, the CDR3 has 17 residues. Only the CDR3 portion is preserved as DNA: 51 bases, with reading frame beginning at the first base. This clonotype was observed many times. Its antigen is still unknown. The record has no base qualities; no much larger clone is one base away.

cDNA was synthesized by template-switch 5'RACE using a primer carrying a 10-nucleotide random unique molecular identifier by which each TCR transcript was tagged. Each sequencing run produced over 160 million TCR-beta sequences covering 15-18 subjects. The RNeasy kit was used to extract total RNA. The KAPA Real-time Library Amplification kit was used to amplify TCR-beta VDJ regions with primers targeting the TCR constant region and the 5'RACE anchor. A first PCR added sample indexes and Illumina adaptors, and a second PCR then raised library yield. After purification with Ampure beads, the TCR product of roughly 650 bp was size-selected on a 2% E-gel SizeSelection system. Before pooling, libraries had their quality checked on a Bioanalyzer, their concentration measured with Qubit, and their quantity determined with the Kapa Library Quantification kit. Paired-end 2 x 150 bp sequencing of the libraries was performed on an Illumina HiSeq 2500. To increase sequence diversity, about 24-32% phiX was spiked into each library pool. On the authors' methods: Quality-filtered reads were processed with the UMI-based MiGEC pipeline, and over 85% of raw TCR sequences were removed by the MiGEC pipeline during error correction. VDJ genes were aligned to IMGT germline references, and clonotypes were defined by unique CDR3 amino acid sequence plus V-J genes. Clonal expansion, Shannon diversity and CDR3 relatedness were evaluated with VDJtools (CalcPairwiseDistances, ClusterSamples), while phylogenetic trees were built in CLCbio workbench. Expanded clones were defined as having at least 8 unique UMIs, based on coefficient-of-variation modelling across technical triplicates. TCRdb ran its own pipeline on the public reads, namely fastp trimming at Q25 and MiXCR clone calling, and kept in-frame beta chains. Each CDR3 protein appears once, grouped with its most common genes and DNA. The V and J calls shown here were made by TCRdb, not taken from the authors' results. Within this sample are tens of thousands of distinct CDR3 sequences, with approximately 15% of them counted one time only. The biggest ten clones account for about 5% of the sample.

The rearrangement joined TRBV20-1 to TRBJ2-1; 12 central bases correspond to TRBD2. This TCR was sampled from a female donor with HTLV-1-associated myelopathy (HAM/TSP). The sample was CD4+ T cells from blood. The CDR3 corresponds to CSARDSSGGATYNEQFF. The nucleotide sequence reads TGCAGTGCTAGAGATTCTAGCGGGGGGGCCACGTACAATGAGCAGTTCTTC.